These 13 T cell receptor beta chains originate from one sample sequenced in a study of CD4+ T cells in melanoma. Clones were read by immunoSEQ multiplex PCR, and TCRdb kept only the in-frame ones, dropping some. Among 18,000 or so clones listed, about four fifths were seen once. Sequenced sample: cells from a culture (not recorded whether cultured in vitro). Every receptor here comes from a human donor with melanoma.

The chain uses TRBV5-1 and TRBJ2-7, with 7 bases that match TRBD2. Germline CDR1 SGHRS, CDR2 YFSETQ. The CDR3 spans 16 residues. Losses at the gene ends were 0 bases for V and 4 bases for J; bases not matched to a gene: 10. CDR3 DNA sequence: TGCGCCAGCAGCTTGGCACCAGCGGGGACCACTTACGAGCAGTACTTC. It specifies CASSLAPAGTTYEQYF.

The genes are TRBV6-5 and TRBJ1-2; D ambiguous. Per germline, CDR1 MNHEY and CDR2 SVGAGI. V lost 5 bases and J 4 bases, leaving 14 bases between the germline ends. The CDR3 length is 14 residues. The CDR3 DNA is TGTGCCAGCAGTCCTGCGGTGCGGACCTATGGCTACACCTTC. It specifies CASSPAVRTYGYTF.

This chain links TRBV5-1 with TRBJ1-4; a possible D gene is TRBD1 (5 bases). The germline V gene encodes CDR1 SGHRS and CDR2 YFSETQ. The CDR3 is 16 amino acids. V lost 4 bases to trimming and J lost 0 bases, with 13 bases between them. The CDR3 coding sequence is TGCGCCAGCAGCCGCGACAGCAGAGCAACTAATGAAAAACTGTTTTTT. Amino acids: CASSRDSRATNEKLFF.

The sample holds a few counts of this clone. The genes are TRBV30 and TRBJ1-2, with 8 bases aligning to TRBD1. CDR3 length: 17 amino acids. The germline CDR1 and CDR2 sequences are GTSNPN and SVGIG (reference sequence). V shed 7 bases, J shed 4 bases, and the junction held 20 bases outside the gene matches. This CDR3 is CASNKGRTGLGGYGYTF. In DNA, the CDR3 is TGTGCCTCGAATAAAGGCAGGACAGGGCTGGGGGGCTATGGCTACACCTTC.

Written as DNA, the CDR3 is TGCGCCAGCAGCTTGCCTAGGGCAGATACGCAGTATTTT. Translated, it gives CASSLPRADTQYF. This chain connects TRBV5-1 to TRBJ2-3, with D unclear. The V end was cut by 1 base, the J end by 4 bases, with 7 bases between. The CDR3 sequence is 13 residues long. CDR1 and CDR2 (germline): SGHRS, YFSETQ.

This chain links TRBV7-8 with TRBJ1-1; D possibly corresponds to TRBD1 (6 bases). The CDR3 is made up of 15 amino acids. Per the germline V gene, CDR1 is SGHVS and CDR2 is FQNEAQ. V was clipped by 1 base and J by 6 bases, with 15 bases between them. CDR3 bases: TGTGCCAGCAGCTTAGGTGAGGGGGGGATGGCTGAAGCTTTCTTT. The encoded protein is CASSLGEGGMAEAFF.

The rearrangement links TRBV7-6 to TRBJ1-5, with TRBD1 identical over 7 bases. Looked up from germline, CDR1 is SGHVS and CDR2 is FNYEAQ. The CDR3 spans 17 residues. The V segment lost 5 bases and the J segment 2 bases; nucleotides outside the gene matches: 12. CDR3 bases: TGTGCCAGCAGCCTCGGGACAGATCCTAGCGGCAATCAGCCCCAGCATTTT. Amino acid sequence: CASSLGTDPSGNQPQHF.

J is TRBJ1-2 and V is TRBV5-4; TRBD1 matches at 8 bases. This CDR3 has 13 amino acids. The V and J ends lost 5 bases and 4 bases, in that order; junction bases with no gene match: 4. CDR1 is SGHNT, CDR2 YYREEE, per germline (reference sequence). The CDR3 coding sequence is TGTGCCAGCAGGACAGGGGCCGGCTATGGCTACACCTTC. Translated, it gives CASRTGAGYGYTF.

This clone was counted a few times. The J gene is TRBJ1-1, the V gene TRBV6-1; D gene uncertain. V lost 7 bases and J 1 base, leaving 4 bases between the germline ends. The CDR3 extends over 11 amino acids. From germline, CDR1 is MNHNS and CDR2 SASEGT. DNA of the CDR3: TGTGCCAGCAACCAGAACACTGAAGCTTTCTTT. Its translation is CASNQNTEAFF.

The chain is built from TRBV14 and TRBJ2-3; the match to TRBD2 covers 15 bases. V lost 3 bases, J lost 6 bases, and 4 bases stayed unmatched. Germline V gene sequence: CDR1 SGHDN, CDR2 FVKESK. The CDR3 runs to 16 residues. CDR3 nucleotides: TGTGCCAGCAGCCACGGGACTAGCGGGGGGCCGGATACGCAGTATTTT. It codes for CASSHGTSGGPDTQYF.

The chain combines TRBV5-5 with TRBJ2-1; D might be TRBD1 or TRBD2, each matching 5 bases. The CDR3 contains 15 residues. With 0 bases removed from V and 6 bases from J, the gap between germline ends came to 13 bases. The V gene's germline CDR1 is SGHKS and CDR2 YYEKEE (reference sequence). CDR3 residues: CASSLDGATINEQFF. The CDR3 DNA reads as TGTGCCAGCAGCTTGGACGGGGCCACCATCAATGAGCAGTTCTTC.

The V and J genes are TRBV20-1 and TRBJ1-1, with unresolved D. The germline CDR1 and CDR2 sequences are DFQATT and SNEGSKA (reference sequence). There are 11 residues in the CDR3. Trimming left V 5 bases short and J 6 bases short, with 10 bases between. Here the CDR3 reads CSAFKSAEAFF. CDR3 sequence (DNA): TGCAGTGCTTTTAAGTCCGCTGAAGCTTTCTTT.

The chain employs TRBV5-1 and TRBJ2-1; D is ambiguous. The CDR3 extends over 15 amino acids. V was pared by 2 bases and J by 0 bases, with 9 bases between. CDR1 and CDR2 (germline): SGHRS, YFSETQ. In nucleotides, the CDR3 is TGCGCCAGCAGCTTTGCGCTACTCTCCTACAATGAGCAGTTCTTC. It encodes CASSFALLSYNEQFF.